The 32 T cell receptor beta chains reported below all come from one sample, sequenced in a study of follicular helper T cells after annual influenza vaccination. Described time point: 2013-2014 season, 7 days after vaccination. Data came from immunoSEQ multiplex PCR; TCRdb stores just in-frame clones and leaves some out. This sample has some 5,200 clones, with around 90% found just once. This sample comprised CXCR5+ CD38- circulating T follicular helper cells from blood, obtained 7 days after influenza vaccination. As for subset: circulating Tfh, non-naive CD4+CXCR5+PD-1+ (ICOS+CD38+ or ICOS-CD38-). Receptors originate from an adult who received the influenza vaccine.

This chain uses TRBV5-1 with TRBJ2-1; D not certain. Trimming cost V 3 bases and J 2 bases, with 6 bases left between them. This CDR3 comprises 13 residues. CDR1 SGHRS and CDR2 YFSETQ come from the germline V gene. The CDR3 reads CASSSVTYNEQFF. As DNA, the CDR3 is TGCGCCAGCAGCTCAGTCACCTACAATGAGCAGTTCTTC.

The CDR3 loop is CASSLGRDTEAFF. The CDR3 DNA reads as TGTGCCAGCAGCTTGGGCAGAGACACTGAAGCTTTCTTT. This sequence joins TRBV11-2 and TRBJ1-1; unclear D gene. The germline V and J ends were trimmed by 3 bases and 3 bases, with 8 bases remaining between them. Per the germline V gene, CDR1 is SGHAT and CDR2 is FQNNGV. The CDR3 spans 13 residues.

The chain carries TRBV7-9 and TRBJ1-1, with a possible D match to TRBD1 (6 bases). V lost 1 base to trimming and J lost 8 bases, with 8 bases between them. The CDR3 loop spans 12 amino acids. Germline V gene sequence: CDR1 SEHNR, CDR2 FQNEAQ (reference sequence). CDR3 nucleotides: TGTGCCAGCAGCTTAGACCAGGGGGAAGCTTTCTTT. Encoded protein: CASSLDQGEAFF. The whole variable domain, filled in from reference TRBV7-9 and TRBJ1-1, reads DTGVSQNPRHKITKRGQNVTFRCDPISEHNRLYWYRQTLGQGPEFLTYFQNEAQLEKSRLLSDRFSAERPKGSFSTLEIQRTEQGDSAMYLCASSLDQGEAFFGQGTRLTVV.

J is TRBJ1-6 and V is TRBV4-2; 7 nucleotides agree with TRBD1. V dropped 3 bases and J dropped 7; count of bases not matched to a gene: 6. The CDR3 is 15 amino acids. In germline, CDR1 is LGHNA, CDR2 YNFKEQ. CDR3 residues: CASSQGPGGNSPLHF. The CDR3 region has the DNA TGTGCCAGCAGCCAGGGGCCAGGGGGGAATTCACCCCTCCACTTT.

The chain recombines TRBV6-1 with TRBJ2-3; 7 bases are shared with TRBD1. The CDR3 has 14 amino acids. Germline values: CDR1 MNHNS, CDR2 SASEGT. V lost 6 bases, J lost 0 bases, and 3 bases stayed unmatched. CDR3 residues: CASSPGQSTDTQYF. The CDR3, as DNA: TGTGCCAGCAGCCCGGGACAGAGCACAGATACGCAGTATTTT.

The J gene is TRBJ1-2, the V gene TRBV28, with D maybe TRBD1 (6 bases). V shed 5 bases and J shed 2 bases, with 15 bases lying between them. CDR1 MDHEN and CDR2 SYDVKM come from the germline V gene. The CDR3 has 15 amino acids. The CDR3 protein is CASSPADRSNYGYTF. In DNA, the CDR3 is TGTGCCAGCAGTCCCGCCGACAGGTCGAACTATGGCTACACCTTC.

This chain uses TRBV7-9 with TRBJ2-2, with 9 bases fitting TRBD1. The CDR3 sequence is 14 residues long. J gave up 6 bases and V 3 bases, and 2 bases lay outside the gene matches. CDR1 is SEHNR, CDR2 FQNEAQ, per germline (reference sequence). Here the CDR3 DNA reads TGTGCCAGCAGCTTCACAGGGGGCGCCGGGGAGCTGTTTTTT. Translated: CASSFTGGAGELFF.

This sequence joins TRBV28 and TRBJ1-4; 8 bases line up with TRBD1. Germline CDR1 is MDHEN and CDR2 is SYDVKM. Losses at the gene ends were 7 bases for V and 5 bases for J; bases not matched to a gene: 3. The CDR3 sequence is 13 residues long. CDR3 amino acids: CASTGGGNEKLFF. The CDR3, as DNA: TGTGCCAGCACAGGGGGCGGCAATGAAAAACTGTTTTTT.

The rearrangement links TRBV7-2 to TRBJ2-1; 14 bases line up with TRBD2. Losses at the gene ends were 5 bases for V and 0 bases for J; bases not matched to a gene: 9. The germline V gene encodes CDR1 SGHTA and CDR2 FQGNSA. CDR3 length: 19 amino acids. CDR3 sequence (DNA): TGTGCCAGCAGCCGAAGACTAGCGGGAGGGAGGAGCTCCTACAATGAGCAGTTCTTC. It is translated as CASSRRLAGGRSSYNEQFF.

The chain is built from TRBV5-4 and TRBJ1-2; a possible D gene is TRBD1 (6 bases). The CDR3 consists of 15 residues. Germline V gives CDR1 SGHNT, CDR2 YYREEE (reference sequence). Trimming took 4 bases from V and 8 from J, leaving 21 bases between them. CDR3 region: CASSPQGLYVWGYTF. Written as DNA, the CDR3 is TGTGCCAGCAGCCCACAGGGCCTCTATGTTTGGGGCTACACCTTC.

V and J are TRBV19 and TRBJ1-3, with 7 bases lining up with TRBD1. CDR1 is LNHDA and CDR2 is SQIVND in the germline V gene (reference sequence). J lost 0 bases, V lost 4 bases, and 3 bases had no gene match. The CDR3 covers 15 residues. CDR3 nucleotide sequence: TGTGCCAGTAGTACACAGGGGAGCTCTGGAAACACCATATATTTT. Amino acids: CASSTQGSSGNTIYF.

The rearrangement links TRBV7-9 to TRBJ1-2; 9 bases map to TRBD1. CDR1 is SEHNR and CDR2 is FQNEAQ in the germline V gene (reference sequence). With 5 bases clipped from V and 4 bases from J, the junction kept 11 bases outside the gene matches. The CDR3 is made up of 16 amino acids. In DNA form, the CDR3 reads TGTGCCAGCAGCAAAGGCCTCGGGACAGGGACCTATGGCTACACCTTC. Its protein is CASSKGLGTGTYGYTF.

This chain connects TRBV19 to TRBJ1-5; D is unclear. This CDR3 region has 17 residues. V was cut by 4 bases and J by 6 bases, with 22 bases left in between. Germline CDR1 reads LNHDA; CDR2 reads SQIVND (reference sequence). CDR3 region: CASSTFLSIQTSQPQHF. The CDR3 DNA follows: TGTGCCAGTAGTACCTTCCTTAGCATCCAAACGAGTCAGCCCCAGCATTTT. Looking up the rest from reference TRBV19 and TRBJ1-5 gives the full variable domain: DGGITQSPKYLFRKEGQNVTLSCEQNLNHDAMYWYRQDPGQGLRLIYYSQIVNDFQKGDIAEGYSVSREKKESFPLTVTSAQKNPTAFYLCASSTFLSIQTSQPQHFGDGTRLSIL.

The chain uses TRBV11-2 and TRBJ2-2, with D tentatively TRBD2 (5 bases). Looked up from germline, CDR1 is SGHAT and CDR2 is FQNNGV. The CDR3 extends over 12 amino acids. V was shortened by 5 bases and J by 6 bases, with 7 bases between the two germline ends. CDR3: CASSTRAGELFF. The CDR3 nucleotides read TGTGCCAGCAGCACTAGGGCCGGGGAGCTGTTTTTT.

The chain has TRBV10-3 and TRBJ2-2; 7 bases agree with TRBD2. The CDR3 totals 14 residues. J lost 2 bases, V lost 8 bases, and 5 bases had no gene match. Germline V gene sequence: CDR1 ENHRY, CDR2 SYGVKD. The CDR3 DNA follows: TGTGCCATCGCCAGCGGGGATAACACCGGGGAGCTGTTTTTT. Its protein is CAIASGDNTGELFF.

The chain combines TRBV11-2 with TRBJ2-5; perhaps TRBD1 as D (7 bases). The germline gives CDR1 SGHAT, CDR2 FQNNGV. V was shortened by 5 bases and J by 2 bases, with 15 bases between the two germline ends. The CDR3 extends over 15 amino acids. The CDR3, as DNA: TGTGCCAGCAGCCTACTGACAGGGAGGCAAGAGACCCAGTACTTC. Translated, it gives CASSLLTGRQETQYF.

V and J are TRBV4-2 and TRBJ2-5, with 9 bases fitting TRBD2. V lost 0 bases and J lost 5; bases outside the gene matches: 4. Germline V lookup: CDR1 LGHNA, CDR2 YNFKEQ. The CDR3 totals 15 residues. CDR3: CASSQERGGRETQYF. CDR3 DNA sequence: TGTGCCAGCAGCCAAGAGCGGGGGGGCCGGGAGACCCAGTACTTC.

The rearrangement links TRBV19 to TRBJ1-5, with D possibly being TRBD1 (5 bases). Germline values: CDR1 LNHDA, CDR2 SQIVND (reference sequence). The CDR3 consists of 15 residues. Trimming took off 7 bases at V and 2 bases at J, with 15 bases between the two ends. The CDR3, as DNA: TGTGCCAGTATCCAAAACAGGTTGGGCAATCAGCCCCAGCATTTT. This sequence encodes CASIQNRLGNQPQHF.

CDR3 loop: CASSSTGYAGNTIYF. The CDR3 region has the DNA TGTGCCAGCAGTTCCACAGGGTACGCTGGAAACACCATATATTTT. This chain links TRBV2 with TRBJ1-3, with a weak D call TRBD1 (6 bases). V lost 5 bases to trimming and J lost 2 bases, with 13 bases between them. The CDR3 length is 15 residues. Germline V gives CDR1 SNHLY, CDR2 FYNNEI. The full variable domain, completed using reference TRBV2 and TRBJ1-3, is EPEVTQTPSHQVTQMGQEVILRCVPISNHLYFYWYRQILGQKVEFLVSFYNNEISEKSEIFDDQFSVERPDGSNFTLKIRSTKLEDSAMYFCASSSTGYAGNTIYFGEGSWLTVV.

V is TRBV28 and J is TRBJ2-3; D possibly corresponds to TRBD2 (6 bases). The CDR3 sequence is 13 residues long. Germline-derived CDR1 and CDR2 are MDHEN and SYDVKM. V lost 10 bases to trimming and J lost 5 bases, with 16 bases between them. The CDR3 protein is CATVGDWRDTQYF. CDR3 DNA: TGTGCCACAGTCGGGGACTGGCGAGATACGCAGTATTTT.

DNA for the CDR3: TGTGCCTGGAGTCCGACTTCCACTGAGCAGTTCTTC. This gives the protein CAWSPTSTEQFF. The chain employs TRBV30 and TRBJ2-1; D gene uncertain. Trimming removed 2 bases at V and 9 bases at J, with 11 bases between. The CDR3 has 12 amino acids. Germline lookup yields CDR1 GTSNPN and CDR2 SVGIG (reference sequence).

The chain uses TRBV5-4 and TRBJ2-2; TRBD1 is a possible D gene (5 bases). The CDR3 loop spans 16 amino acids. Per germline, CDR1 SGHNT and CDR2 YYREEE (reference sequence). Trimming removed 5 bases at V and 1 base at J, with 15 bases between. The CDR3 DNA reads as TGTGCCAGCAGTCCCGTGCAGGGAATGAACACCGGGGAGCTGTTTTTT. Amino acids: CASSPVQGMNTGELFF.

The CDR3 protein is CAWSVSAEAFF. The CDR3 DNA sequence: TGTGCCTGGAGTGTCTCGGCTGAAGCTTTCTTT. The chain links TRBV30 to TRBJ1-1; D uncertain. The germline CDR1 and CDR2 sequences are GTSNPN and SVGIG (reference sequence). The CDR3 contains 11 residues. Trimming took 0 bases from V and 6 from J, leaving 5 bases between them.

The chain has TRBV20-1 and TRBJ1-5; D is uncertain. Germline CDR1 DFQATT, CDR2 SNEGSKA (reference sequence). The length of the CDR3 is 11 residues. V dropped 0 bases and J dropped 11 bases, with 8 bases sitting between them. CDR3: CSARDSGAQHF. For the CDR3, the DNA is TGCAGTGCTAGAGATAGCGGAGCCCAGCATTTT.

The rearrangement links TRBV7-6 to TRBJ2-3, with a tentative D call TRBD1 (5 bases). The CDR3 runs to 15 residues. Germline lookup yields CDR1 SGHVS and CDR2 FNYEAQ. The ends were cut back, 1 base at V and 1 base at J, with 9 bases in the middle. CDR3 region: CASSLEDTRTDTQYF. CDR3 coding DNA: TGTGCCAGCAGCTTAGAGGACACTCGCACAGATACGCAGTATTTT.

The chain is built from TRBV27 and TRBJ2-7; perhaps TRBD2 as D (6 bases). Germline V CDR1 and CDR2: MNHEY, SMNVEV (reference sequence). Trimming left V 8 bases short and J 1 base short, with 24 bases between. The length of the CDR3 is 17 residues. The CDR3 DNA sequence: TGTGCCAGCCGACGAGTTCGGCGGGACCTCGTTTCCTACGAGCAGTACTTC. The encoded protein is CASRRVRRDLVSYEQYF.

In this sample, this clone turned up once. Written as DNA, the CDR3 is TGTGCCAGCAGTTACCCCCCAGGGCATACGCAGTATTTT. This translates into CASSYPPGHTQYF. This sequence joins TRBV6-5 and TRBJ2-3; maybe TRBD1 (5 bases). The germline CDR1 and CDR2 sequences are MNHEY and SVGAGI. The CDR3 is 13 amino acids. The V gene lost 2 bases and the J gene lost 7 bases, with 10 bases spanning the gap.

V usage is TRBV28 and J usage is TRBJ2-1; TRBD2 is a possible D gene (7 bases). CDR3 length: 14 residues. CDR1 MDHEN and CDR2 SYDVKM come from the germline V gene. The V end was cut by 4 bases, the J end by 9 bases, with 16 bases between. CDR3 protein: CASSWGGAWSEQFF. CDR3 coding DNA: TGTGCCAGCAGTTGGGGGGGCGCGTGGAGTGAGCAGTTCTTC.

V usage is TRBV29-1 and J usage is TRBJ2-5, with 9 positions matching TRBD1. The CDR3 consists of 12 residues. V dropped 7 bases and J dropped 5; count of bases not matched to a gene: 5. CDR1 is SQVTM and CDR2 is ANQGSEA in the germline V gene. CDR3 residues: CSAGQGLETQYF. The CDR3 nucleotides read TGCAGCGCCGGACAGGGGTTGGAGACCCAGTACTTC.

The chain joins TRBV6-6 to TRBJ1-2; 7 positions agree with TRBD1. Per the germline V gene, CDR1 is MNHNY and CDR2 is SVGAGI (reference sequence). Trimming at V came to 5 bases and at J to 7 bases, leaving 4 bases not matched to a gene. CDR3 length: 12 amino acids. DNA for the CDR3: TGTGCCAGCAGTCCTGGGACAGCTGGCTACACCTTC. It encodes CASSPGTAGYTF.

The chain employs TRBV30 and TRBJ1-3, with D unresolved. This CDR3 is 13 amino acids long. Germline V gene lookup returns CDR1 GTSNPN and CDR2 SVGIG (reference sequence). V was trimmed by 2 bases and J by 3 bases, leaving 8 bases between them. The CDR3 sequence: CAWSRESGNTIYF. CDR3 bases: TGTGCCTGGAGTCGGGAGAGTGGAAACACCATATATTTT.

With respect to this clone: Other DNA sequences within the sample encode an identical CDR3. The genes are TRBV5-1 and TRBJ2-7; D is possibly TRBD1 (5 bases). The CDR3 totals 13 residues. The ends were cut back, 7 bases at V and 3 bases at J, with 14 bases in the middle. In germline, CDR1 is SGHRS, CDR2 YFSETQ. The CDR3 sequence is CASGKGDFYEQYF. The DNA of the CDR3 is TGCGCCAGCGGGAAAGGGGATTTCTACGAGCAGTACTTC.